These 14 T cell receptor beta chains originate from one sample sequenced in a study of human T cells and chemical hapten exposure. TCRdb re-analysed the RACE reads in MiXCR, keeping a single row per CDR3 protein. The profile shows around 71,000 distinct CDR3 sequences, more than 8% of them singletons. The time point denotes: patch test 1, 2 weeks after DPC sensitization. Regarding treatment: therapeutic diphenylcyclopropenone sensitization with weekly scalp DPC. The source was whole blood, collected in connection with sensitization to the hapten diphenylcyclopropenone (DPC). The receptor set was obtained from a middle-aged woman with alopecia areata. Some clones in this sample may be carry-over from other donors' samples.

V gene TRBV7-2 combines with J gene TRBJ2-1, with a weak D call TRBD1 (7 bases). This CDR3 has 13 residues. V lost 2 bases to trimming and J lost 15 bases, with 17 bases between them. Germline CDR1 SGHTA, CDR2 FQGNSA. CDR3 sequence (DNA): TGTGCCAGCAGCTTAAAGTTGGCAGGGGGGTCGTTCTTC. It translates to CASSLKLAGGSFF. The entire variable domain, with the rest obtained from reference TRBV7-2 and TRBJ2-1, is as follows: GAGVSQSPSNKVTEKGKDVELRCDPISGHTALYWYRQSLGQGLEFLIYFQGNSAPDKSGLPSDRFSAERTGGSVSTLTIQRTQQEDSAVYLCASSLKLAGGSFFGPGTRLTVL.

Turning to this clonotype: A much larger clone lies one base from this, so it may be a read error. The CDR3 does not end in the conserved phenylalanine or tryptophan, so this is likely a read error. The chain uses TRBV7-2 and TRBJ2-1; 8 nucleotides agree with TRBD1. Germline V gene sequence: CDR1 SGHTA, CDR2 FQGNSA. The J segment lost 6 bases and the V segment lost 2 bases, leaving 6 bases of the junction unmatched. This CDR3 comprises 15 residues. The CDR3 DNA is TGTGCCAGCAGCTTATGGACAGGGAACCCCAATGAGCAGTTCTAC. It is translated as CASSLWTGNPNEQFY.

This clonotype was seen ten or more times. V usage is TRBV2 and J usage is TRBJ2-3; perhaps TRBD1 as D (6 bases). Germline V gene lookup returns CDR1 SNHLY and CDR2 FYNNEI. The CDR3 length is 15 residues. V lost 10 bases and J lost 1, with 18 bases in between. CDR3 region: CATPPGAVGTDTQYF. CDR3 DNA sequence: TGTGCCACCCCACCAGGGGCGGTGGGCACAGATACGCAGTATTTT.

This clonotype was recorded many times. The V call is TRBV6-4, the J call TRBJ2-1; 12 bases line up with TRBD2. The germline gives CDR1 MRHNA, CDR2 SNTAGT. V gave up 4 bases and J gave up 6 bases; unmatched junction bases: 7. The CDR3 has 16 amino acids. The CDR3 reads CASSAATSGGSNEQFF. In nucleotides, the CDR3 is TGTGCCAGCAGTGCCGCAACTAGCGGGGGGTCCAATGAGCAGTTCTTC.

The chain has TRBV9 and TRBJ1-5; D remains unclear. The CDR3 consists of 15 residues. Per germline, CDR1 SGDLS and CDR2 YYNGEE. V lost 3 bases, J lost 0 bases, and 10 bases lay in between. Here the CDR3 reads CASSAGDYSNQPQHF. Here the CDR3 DNA reads TGTGCCAGCAGCGCCGGGGATTATAGCAATCAGCCCCAGCATTTT. The full variable domain, in which reference TRBV9 and TRBJ1-5 provide the parts outside the CDR3, is DSGVTQTPKHLITATGQRVTLRCSPRSGDLSVYWYQQSLDQGLQFLIQYYNGEERAKGNILERFSAQQFPDLHSELNLSSLELGDSALYFCASSAGDYSNQPQHFGDGTRLSIL.

This clonotype was recorded many times. The chain joins TRBV7-2 to TRBJ2-7; 10 bases map to TRBD1. Per germline, CDR1 SGHTA and CDR2 FQGNSA. The length of the CDR3 is 17 residues. The V gene end was trimmed by 5 bases and the J gene end by 3 bases; junction bases not matched to a gene: 13. The CDR3 spells CASSPSGPGTGVYEQYF. CDR3 DNA sequence: TGTGCCAGCAGCCCCTCGGGACCCGGGACAGGGGTCTACGAGCAGTACTTC.

This clonotype has just a few counts. J is TRBJ2-3 and V is TRBV30; D remains unclear. The germline V and J ends were trimmed by 5 bases and 4 bases, with 10 bases remaining between them. CDR3 size: 12 residues. Germline V gene lookup returns CDR1 GTSNPN and CDR2 SVGIG (reference sequence). CDR3: CAWSLGPDTQYF. The CDR3 DNA sequence: TGTGCCTGGTCCCTCGGGCCAGATACGCAGTATTTT.

There are many counts of this clonotype. The chain joins TRBV5-1 to TRBJ1-2; possible D gene TRBD1, 6 bases. Germline assignment: CDR1 SGHRS and CDR2 YFSETQ. V was cut by 2 bases and J by 0 bases, with 11 bases left in between. This CDR3 spans 15 amino acids. In DNA, the CDR3 is TGCGCCAGCAGCTTAAGGACAGAATCTAACTATGGCTACACCTTC. This encodes CASSLRTESNYGYTF.

The J gene is TRBJ2-1, the V gene TRBV4-1; 9 positions match TRBD1. There are 14 residues in the CDR3. V trimming: 4 bases; J trimming: 8 bases; junction bases outside the gene matches: 6. Germline-derived CDR1 and CDR2 are MGHRA and YSYEKL. The CDR3 bases are TGCGCCAGCAGCCTCGGGACAGGGTTAGATGAGCAGTTCTTC. Translating gives CASSLGTGLDEQFF.

This clonotype was observed a handful of times. The J gene is TRBJ1-1, the V gene TRBV21-1; TRBD1, as called in the table, went unchecked against the DNA. TRBV21-1 counts as a pseudogene. The CDR3 extends over 14 amino acids. The CDR3 spells CASSNPPGNTEAFF. CDR3 DNA: TGTGCCAGCAGCAACCCCCCGGGTAACACTGAAGCTTTCTTT.

At least ten counts were recorded for this clonotype. This chain joins TRBV5-6 and TRBJ2-1; the D gene is possibly TRBD1 (6 bases). CDR3 length equals 14 residues. Germline-derived CDR1 and CDR2 are SGHDT and YYEEEE. With 4 bases removed from V and 7 bases from J, the gap between germline ends came to 15 bases. CDR3 region: CASSLTLRGNEQFF. CDR3 bases: TGTGCCAGCAGCCTGACGCTCAGGGGTAATGAGCAGTTCTTC.

In its sample, this clonotype was seen many times. The J gene is TRBJ1-1, the V gene TRBV12-3 or TRBV12-4; no definite D call. V gave up 2 bases and J gave up 5 bases, with 9 bases separating them. The CDR3 runs 13 residues. DNA for the CDR3: TGTGCCAGCAGTTTACGGTCGGGGACTGAAGCTTTCTTT. Its translation is CASSLRSGTEAFF.

This clonotype came up many times. This rearrangement joins TRBV6-2 or TRBV6-3 to TRBJ2-4; D not certain. The V end was cut by 2 bases, the J end by 0 bases, with 5 bases between. Per germline, CDR1 MNHEY and CDR2 SVGEGT. The CDR3 is made up of 14 amino acids. CDR3 sequence reads: CASSYGVAKNIQYF. In DNA, the CDR3 is TGTGCCAGCAGTTACGGAGTAGCCAAAAACATTCAGTACTTC.

This clonotype was counted a few times. The genes are TRBV6-1 and TRBJ1-3; D is unresolved. CDR1 is MNHNS, CDR2 SASEGT, per germline. Trimming pared 0 bases from V and 2 bases from J, leaving 8 bases between. CDR3 length: 15 residues. The CDR3 loop is CASSEASGAGNTIYF. CDR3 nucleotide sequence: TGTGCCAGCAGTGAAGCATCAGGAGCTGGAAACACCATATATTTT.